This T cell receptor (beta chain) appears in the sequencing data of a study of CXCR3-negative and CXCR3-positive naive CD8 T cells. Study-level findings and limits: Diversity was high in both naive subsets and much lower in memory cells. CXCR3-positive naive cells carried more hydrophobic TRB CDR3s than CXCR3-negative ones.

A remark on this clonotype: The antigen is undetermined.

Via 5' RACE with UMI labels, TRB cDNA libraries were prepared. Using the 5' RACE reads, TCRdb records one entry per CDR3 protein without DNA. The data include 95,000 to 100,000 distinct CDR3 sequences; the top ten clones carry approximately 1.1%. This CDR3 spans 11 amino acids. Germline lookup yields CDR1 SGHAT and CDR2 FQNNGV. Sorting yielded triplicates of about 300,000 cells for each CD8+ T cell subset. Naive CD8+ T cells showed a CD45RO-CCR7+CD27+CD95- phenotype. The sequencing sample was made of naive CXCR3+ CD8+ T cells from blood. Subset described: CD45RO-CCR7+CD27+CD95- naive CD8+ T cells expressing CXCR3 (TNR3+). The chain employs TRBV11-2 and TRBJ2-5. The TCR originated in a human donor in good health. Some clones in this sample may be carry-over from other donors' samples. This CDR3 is CASSSPETQYF.